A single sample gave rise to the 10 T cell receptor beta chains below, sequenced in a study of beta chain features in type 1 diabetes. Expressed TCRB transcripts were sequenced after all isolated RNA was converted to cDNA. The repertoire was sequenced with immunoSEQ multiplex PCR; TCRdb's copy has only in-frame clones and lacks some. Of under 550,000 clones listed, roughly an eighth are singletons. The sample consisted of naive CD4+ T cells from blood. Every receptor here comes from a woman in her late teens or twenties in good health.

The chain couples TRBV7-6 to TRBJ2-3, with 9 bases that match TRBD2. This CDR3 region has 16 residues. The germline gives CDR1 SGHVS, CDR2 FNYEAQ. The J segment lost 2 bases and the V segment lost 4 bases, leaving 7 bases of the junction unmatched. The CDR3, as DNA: TGTGCCAGCAGCTCGGAACTAGCGGGTTACACAGATACGCAGTATTTT. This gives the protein CASSSELAGYTDTQYF.

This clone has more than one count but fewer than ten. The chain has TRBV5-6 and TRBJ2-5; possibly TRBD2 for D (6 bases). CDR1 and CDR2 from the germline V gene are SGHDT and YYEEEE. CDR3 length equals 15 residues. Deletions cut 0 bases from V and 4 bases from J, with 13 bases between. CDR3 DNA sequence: TGTGCCAGCAGCTTGGGCGCGGGGCCGGGAGAGACCCAGTACTTC. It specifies CASSLGAGPGETQYF.

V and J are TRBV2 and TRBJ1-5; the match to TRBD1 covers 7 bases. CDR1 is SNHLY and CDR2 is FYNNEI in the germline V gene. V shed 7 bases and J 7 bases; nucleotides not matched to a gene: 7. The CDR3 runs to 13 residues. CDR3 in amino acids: CASTQGQGQPQHF. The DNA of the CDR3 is TGTGCCAGCACACAGGGGCAGGGGCAGCCCCAGCATTTT.

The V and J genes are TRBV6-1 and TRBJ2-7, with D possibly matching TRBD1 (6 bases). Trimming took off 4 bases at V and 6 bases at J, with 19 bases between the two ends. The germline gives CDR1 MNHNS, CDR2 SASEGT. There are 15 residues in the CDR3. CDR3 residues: CASSANGPQGSEQYV. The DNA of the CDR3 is TGTGCCAGCAGTGCCAATGGCCCTCAGGGGAGCGAGCAGTACGTC.

As DNA, the CDR3 is TGTGCCAGCTCACCAGGGGCGCTAGCCAAAAACATTCAGTACTTC. Encoded protein: CASSPGALAKNIQYF. The chain joins TRBV18 to TRBJ2-4; D might be TRBD1 (5 bases). Germline loops: CDR1 KGHSH, CDR2 LQKENI. Trimming left V 2 bases short and J 0 bases short, with 8 bases between. There are 15 residues in the CDR3.

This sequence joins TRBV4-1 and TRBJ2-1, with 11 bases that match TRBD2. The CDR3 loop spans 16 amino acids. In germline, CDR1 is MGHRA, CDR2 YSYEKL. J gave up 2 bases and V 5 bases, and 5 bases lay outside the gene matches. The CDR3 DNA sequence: TGCGCCAGCAGCGAACCGGGACTAGCGGCCTACAATGAGCAGTTCTTC. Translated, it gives CASSEPGLAAYNEQFF.

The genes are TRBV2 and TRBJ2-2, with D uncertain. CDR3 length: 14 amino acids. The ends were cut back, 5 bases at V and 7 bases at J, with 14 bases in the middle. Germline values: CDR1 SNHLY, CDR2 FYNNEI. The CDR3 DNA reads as TGTGCCAGCAGTTCAAATCCCCTCATCGGGGAGCTGTTTTTT. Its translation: CASSSNPLIGELFF.

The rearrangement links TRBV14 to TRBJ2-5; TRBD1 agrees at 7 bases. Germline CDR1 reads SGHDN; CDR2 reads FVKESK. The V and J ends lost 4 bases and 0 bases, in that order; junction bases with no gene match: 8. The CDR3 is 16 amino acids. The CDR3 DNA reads TGTGCCAGCAGCCCCTTGGGCAGGGGGAACCAAGAGACCCAGTACTTC. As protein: CASSPLGRGNQETQYF. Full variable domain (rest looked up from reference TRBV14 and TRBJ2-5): EAGVTQFPSHSVIEKGQTVTLRCDPISGHDNLYWYRRVMGKEIKFLLHFVKESKQDESGMPNNRFLAERTGGTYSTLKVQPAELEDSGVYFCASSPLGRGNQETQYFGPGTRLLVL.

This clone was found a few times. The CDR3 spells CASSRQVSYNSPLHF. The CDR3 region has the DNA TGTGCCAGTAGCCGACAGGTCTCCTATAATTCACCCCTCCACTTT. The rearrangement uses TRBV19 and TRBJ1-6; possible D gene TRBD1, 6 bases. The CDR3 covers 15 residues. V gave up 6 bases and J gave up 0 bases, with 9 bases separating them. CDR1 is LNHDA and CDR2 is SQIVND in the germline V gene (reference sequence).

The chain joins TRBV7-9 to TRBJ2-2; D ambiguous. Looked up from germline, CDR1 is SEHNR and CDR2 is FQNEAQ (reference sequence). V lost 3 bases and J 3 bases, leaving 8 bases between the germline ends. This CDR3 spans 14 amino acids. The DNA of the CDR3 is TGTGCCAGCAGCTTGGGCCCCGACACCGGGGAGCTGTTTTTT. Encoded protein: CASSLGPDTGELFF.